This section outlines one T cell receptor (beta chain) sequence together with its context. Its antigen remains undetermined. Base qualities are not recorded, but no much larger clone differs from it by a single base. These data belong to a study of T cells in localized non-small cell lung cancer (dated by TCRdb to the early 2020s). The study in broad terms: Comparing tumors with uninvolved tumor-adjacent lungs, the study looked at the T cell repertoires of around 250 patients with early-stage NSCLC. All 250 or so NSCLC patients in the cohort were treatment-naive and had localized lung tumors that were resected. A mean age of roughly 64 years was recorded for the NSCLC patients, of whom under 150 were male and 100 to 110 were female.

Here V drops 10 bases and J drops 7 bases, and the junction holds 8 bases not matched to any gene. The germline V gene (reference sequence) sets CDR1 to LNHDA and CDR2 to SQIVND. The CDR3 numbers 13 residues from cysteine through phenylalanine. Only the CDR3 DNA stays, 39 bases, in frame from base 1. At diagnosis, peripheral blood, uninvolved tumor-adjacent lung and tumor were collected and stored as a combination of fresh-frozen and FFPE material. For TCR repertoire profiling, blood samples were analyzed in the form of peripheral blood mononuclear cells. TCR beta CDR3 regions were sequenced from DNA using the immunoSEQ Assay. The paper's processing steps were these. T cell density was computed as TCR beta template counts normalized to usable DNA estimated by amplifying housekeeping genes. Richness was estimated with the preseqR package, extrapolating to 400,000 templates for PBMC samples and 120,000 templates for tissue samples. Clonality was defined as one minus Pielou's evenness. Tissue-enriched TCRs were identified through differential abundance testing performed on productive amino-acid clonotypes, with a minimum total count of 5 and an alpha of 0.1. Repertoire overlap between compartments was quantified with the Jaccard Index and Morisita Overlap Index. TCR beta CDR3s were clustered by GLIPH together with public tetramer-defined viral CDR3s, and at least three viral sequences plus V-gene enrichment were required for viral motifs. Here the immuneACCESS table is served through TCRdb, limited to in-frame sequences with V and J called. Missing clones are a known gap in these copies; in checked studies unresolved V genes cover under half, and the rest lacks a known reason. The DNA gave D and trimming, while V, J and clone size come from that table. The sample yields just under 80,000 clones; around 80% were counted once. The ten largest account for less than 9.5% of the sample.

Overall study outcomes, separate from this receptor: Uninvolved tumor-adjacent lung showed the highest T cell clonality, higher than tumor, which suggests more focused antigenic responses in the uninvolved tumor-adjacent lung. Higher T cell density in blood was associated with longer overall survival, whereas higher clonality in adjacent lung was associated with shorter survival. A median of 57 of the top 100 tumor clones were detected in paired uninvolved adjacent lung, and 28 of these tumor clones were also found among the top 100 clones of the paired uninvolved adjacent lung. Because the study design was exploratory, TCR variables were selected using unadjusted p-values without false-discovery rate correction. Because multi-region tumor sequencing was not done, intratumor heterogeneity could not be ruled out.

This specimen was peripheral blood, taken before any cancer treatment. Recombination connected TRBV19 to TRBJ2-7, with TRBD2 identical over 12 junction bases. This clonotype was sampled from a female donor at least 60 years old with stage I lung adenocarcinoma. The bases are TGTGCCACTGGACTAGCGGGATTTAGAGAGCAGTACTTC. It translates as CATGLAGFREQYF.